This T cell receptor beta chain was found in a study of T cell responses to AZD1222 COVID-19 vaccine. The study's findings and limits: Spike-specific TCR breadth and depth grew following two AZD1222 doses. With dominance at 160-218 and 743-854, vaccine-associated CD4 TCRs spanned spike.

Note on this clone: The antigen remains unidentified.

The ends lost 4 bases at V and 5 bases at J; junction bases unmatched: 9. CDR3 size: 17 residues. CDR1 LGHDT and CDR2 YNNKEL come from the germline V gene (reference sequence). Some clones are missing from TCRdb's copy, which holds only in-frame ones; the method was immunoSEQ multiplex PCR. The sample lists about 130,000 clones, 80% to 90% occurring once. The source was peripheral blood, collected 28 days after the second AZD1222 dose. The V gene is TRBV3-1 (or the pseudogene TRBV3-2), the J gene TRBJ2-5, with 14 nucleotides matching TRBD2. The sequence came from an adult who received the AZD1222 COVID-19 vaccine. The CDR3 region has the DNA TGTGCCAGCAGCCCAAACCCGGGACTAGCGGGAGTTGAGACCCAGTACTTC. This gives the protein CASSPNPGLAGVETQYF.